These 24 T cell receptor beta chains came from one sample sequenced in a study of T cells in women clearing cervical HPV infection. Repertoires were generated with immunoSEQ multiplex PCR, while TCRdb's copy carries only in-frame clones and drops some. This specimen shows tens of thousands of clones; the ten leading clones hold 1.4%. The sample comprised blood buffy coat. These receptor sequences come from a woman aged 18-69 years with a cervical HPV16 infection that either progressed to CIN3+ or cleared (not recorded which).

With regard to this clone: Read coverage stops 3 residues before the CDR3 terminus; the germline J gene supplies the remainder. This rearrangement joins TRBV10-3 to TRBJ1-4; 10 positions agree with TRBD1. V was clipped by 3 bases and J by 4 bases; unmatched bases: 2. The CDR3 covers 15 residues. The germline V gene has CDR1 ENHRY and CDR2 SYGVKD. CDR3 bases read: TGTGCCATCAGTGATGGGACAGGGGATAATGAAAAA. Its translation is CAISDGTGDNEK. The complete CDR3 protein is CAISDGTGDNEKLFF.

A remark on this clone: The CDR3 is cut off 3 residues early in the read; its end comes from the germline J gene. The chain links TRBV6-2 or TRBV6-3 to TRBJ2-3; either TRBD1 or TRBD2 may fit D (6 bases each). The CDR3 loop spans 16 amino acids. V dropped 6 bases and J dropped 3 bases, with 19 bases sitting between them. CDR1 and CDR2 from the germline V gene are MNHEY and SVGEGT. The CDR3 bases that were read are TGTGCCAGCAGCAGGGGTATCGGAGGGAAAACAGATACG. Residues: CASSRGIGGKTDT. The full CDR3 protein reads CASSRGIGGKTDTQYF.

About this clone itself: Mismatch with germline at one junction end may stem from a read error. Coverage ceases 3 residues before the CDR3 finishes, and the germline J gene fills in the end. The rearrangement joins TRBV7-3 to TRBJ2-3; 8 bases fit TRBD1. The CDR3 covers 15 residues. The germline V gene has CDR1 SGHTA and CDR2 FQGTGA. CDR3 amino acids: CASSLLAPGTGTQYF. The DNA read from the CDR3 is TGTGCCAGCAGCCTACTAGCCCCCGGGACAGGTACG.

Remarks on this clone: The CDR3 is cut off 3 residues early in the read; its end comes from the germline J gene. The V call is TRBV7-9, the J call TRBJ2-2; D not certain. Between the trimmed V and J ends, which lost 5 bases and 1 base, there was a span of 11 bases. Germline values: CDR1 SEHNR, CDR2 FQNEAQ (reference sequence). The CDR3 spans 15 residues. CDR3 sequence: CASSPGSQNTGELFF. The covered CDR3 bases are TGTGCCAGCAGCCCTGGTAGCCAGAACACCGGGGAG.

About this clone itself: The CDR3 end falls 3 residues outside the read, so it is completed with the germline J gene. The chain employs TRBV5-1 and TRBJ2-1; 14 nucleotides agree with TRBD2. The germline V gene has CDR1 SGHRS and CDR2 YFSETQ. V lost 0 bases, J lost 7 bases, and 3 bases stayed unmatched. This CDR3 is built from 16 residues. The CDR3 region is CASSLGLAGGRNEQFF. CDR3 bases read: TGCGCCAGCAGCTTGGGACTAGCGGGAGGGAGAAATGAG.

In the case of this clone: The read terminates 3 residues before the CDR3 end, so the remaining end is supplied by the germline J gene. The genes are TRBV5-1 and TRBJ2-3; the match to TRBD2 covers 9 bases. The CDR3 spans 15 residues. With 4 bases clipped from V and 1 base from J, the junction kept 4 bases outside the gene matches. The germline CDR1 and CDR2 sequences are SGHRS and YFSETQ. CDR3 DNA (partial): TGCGCCAGCAGCACTTTAGCGGGGGGCACAGATACG. As protein: CASSTLAGGTDT. The CDR3 in its entirety is CASSTLAGGTDTQYF.

Notes on this clone: The read terminates 3 residues before the CDR3 end, so the remaining end is supplied by the germline J gene. This chain links TRBV19 with TRBJ1-5; D is possibly TRBD1 (5 bases). V was trimmed by 3 bases and J by 5 bases, leaving 11 bases between them. There are 14 residues in the CDR3. The germline V gene has CDR1 LNHDA and CDR2 SQIVND (reference sequence). Partial CDR3 DNA: TGTGCCAGTAGTATTAGCAGGGCGGATCAGCCC. Its translation is CASSISRADQP. The CDR3 reads in full as CASSISRADQPQHF. Complete variable domain (other parts from reference TRBV19 and TRBJ1-5): DGGITQSPKYLFRKEGQNVTLSCEQNLNHDAMYWYRQDPGQGLRLIYYSQIVNDFQKGDIAEGYSVSREKKESFPLTVTSAQKNPTAFYLCASSISRADQPQHFGDGTRLSIL.

A remark on this clone: Sequencing ends 3 residues short of the CDR3 end; the germline J gene provides the rest. This chain links TRBV7-9 with TRBJ2-3, with D tentatively TRBD2 (6 bases). CDR3 length: 14 residues. Germline V gene sequence: CDR1 SEHNR, CDR2 FQNEAQ (reference sequence). CDR3 sequence: CASSLGASEETQYF. Incomplete CDR3 DNA: TGTGCCAGCAGCTTAGGAGCTAGCGAAGAGACG.

Worth noting for this clone: The read ends 3 residues before the CDR3 terminus; that terminus is restored from the germline J gene. V is TRBV18 and J is TRBJ2-5; possible D gene TRBD2, 6 bases. Germline CDR1 and CDR2: KGHSH and LQKENI. V lost 3 bases and J lost 5, with 19 bases in between. This CDR3 spans 16 amino acids. The part of the CDR3 DNA that was read is TGTGCCAGCTCACCCTACCGTGAAGCGGGTCGGGAGACC. It codes for CASSPYREAGRET. The CDR3, in full, reads CASSPYREAGRETQYF. The entire variable domain, with the rest obtained from reference TRBV18 and TRBJ2-5, is as follows: NAGVMQNPRHLVRRRGQEARLRCSPMKGHSHVYWYRQLPEEGLKFMVYLQKENIIDESGMPKERFSAEFPKEGPSILRIQQVVRGDSAAYFCASSPYREAGRETQYFGPGTRLLVL.

To note about this clone: From the germline J gene comes the end of the CDR3, since the read stops 3 residues before it. The chain has TRBV11-3 and TRBJ2-5, with D hard to call. Looked up from germline, CDR1 is SGHNT and CDR2 is YENEEA. The CDR3 covers 12 residues. The ends were cut back, 3 bases at V and 0 bases at J, with 2 bases in the middle. The DNA read from the CDR3 is TGTGCCAGCAGCTTTAACCAAGAGACC. It codes for CASSFNQET. The whole CDR3 protein reads CASSFNQETQYF.

Turning to this clone: The read ends 3 residues shy of where the CDR3 ends; the end is completed using the germline J gene. The rearrangement joins TRBV13 to TRBJ2-5; 9 nucleotides align to TRBD1. Germline trimming cut 4 bases from V and 7 bases from J; bases unmatched to any gene: 4. Germline CDR1 PRHDT, CDR2 FYEKMQ (reference sequence). This CDR3 spans 13 amino acids. CDR3 protein: CASSSGQGGTQYF. The sequenced CDR3 bases are TGTGCCAGCAGCTCGGGACAGGGAGGGACC.

Comment on this clone: The read halts 3 residues ahead of the CDR3 end, with the missing end drawn from the germline J gene. The chain is built from TRBV30 and TRBJ2-2, with a possible D match to TRBD1 (5 bases). The V gene's germline CDR1 is GTSNPN and CDR2 SVGIG (reference sequence). The length of the CDR3 is 16 residues. The CDR3 here is CAWTSLVLSGANVLFF. Partial CDR3 DNA: TGTGCCTGGACGTCTCTGGTACTCTCTGGGGCCAACGTG.

Remarks on this clone: The CDR3 is cut off 3 residues early in the read; its end comes from the germline J gene. The J gene is TRBJ2-5, the V gene TRBV7-3; no clear D. The CDR3 has 15 residues. Per germline, CDR1 SGHTA and CDR2 FQGTGA. V was shortened by 0 bases and J by 4 bases, with 12 bases between the two germline ends. CDR3 bases read: TGTGCCAGCAGCTTAACCCCAAGCGTCACAGAGACC. The encoded protein is CASSLTPSVTET. The entire CDR3 reads CASSLTPSVTETQYF.

The CDR3 reads CASSEQGRRLFF. Partial CDR3 DNA: TGTGCCAGCAGCGAACAGGGCCGGCGG. The rearrangement joins TRBV7-6 to TRBJ2-2; D might be TRBD1 (6 bases). The read terminates 3 residues ahead of where the CDR3 ends, so the germline J gene completes it. Germline V gene data show CDR1 as SGHVS and CDR2 as FNYEAQ. The length of the CDR3 is 12 residues.

Points on this clone: The read is 3 residues too short to cover the CDR3 end, so that end is filled in from the germline J gene. This sequence joins TRBV6-2 or TRBV6-3 and TRBJ2-7; 8 bases are a match to TRBD2. The germline gives CDR1 MNHEY, CDR2 SVGEGT. The CDR3 is made up of 13 amino acids. V gave up 6 bases and J gave up 5 bases; unmatched junction bases: 6. CDR3 sequence: CASRSSGTHEQYF. CDR3 bases read: TGTGCCAGCAGGAGTAGCGGGACCCACGAG.

Comment on this clone: With the read ending 3 residues before the CDR3 end, the germline J gene is used to fill in that end. The genes are TRBV11-2 and TRBJ2-3; D not certain. The length of the CDR3 is 13 residues. Germline values: CDR1 SGHAT, CDR2 FQNNGV. The germline V and J ends were trimmed by 2 bases and 2 bases, with 5 bases remaining between them. The part of the CDR3 DNA that was read is TGTGCCAGCAGCTTAAGCGCCACAGATACG. Protein sequence: CASSLSATDT. The entire CDR3 reads CASSLSATDTQYF.

CDR3: CASSRSPGDRGYEQYF. Partial CDR3 DNA: TGTGCCAGCAGCCGGAGTCCGGGGGACAGGGGCTACGAG. The chain employs TRBV7-7 and TRBJ2-7; 10 bases fit TRBD1. The read terminates 3 residues before the CDR3 end, so the remaining end is supplied by the germline J gene. The CDR3 runs to 16 residues. Germline CDR1 reads SSHAT; CDR2 reads FNYEAQ (reference sequence). Germline trimming cut 5 bases from V and 3 bases from J; bases unmatched to any gene: 10.

A word on this clone: The CDR3 end falls 3 residues outside the read, so it is completed with the germline J gene. The rearrangement links TRBV5-1 to TRBJ2-2, with TRBD1 identical over 8 bases. The germline gives CDR1 SGHRS, CDR2 YFSETQ. CDR3 length: 17 residues. V trimming: 3 bases; J trimming: 4 bases; junction bases outside the gene matches: 11. The CDR3 spells CASSSIIDRGATGELFF. The part of the CDR3 DNA that was read is TGCGCCAGCAGCTCCATAATCGACAGGGGTGCCACCGGGGAG.

Notes on this clone: Read data end 3 residues before the CDR3 end; the end is taken from the germline J gene. The J gene is TRBJ2-2, the V gene TRBV6-1; possible D gene TRBD1, 5 bases. Germline CDR1 is MNHNS and CDR2 is SASEGT. CDR3 size: 15 residues. The sequenced part of the CDR3 DNA is TGTGCCAGCAGTGTTTCCGGGTCTGGGGCCAACGTG. Protein: CASSVSGSGANV. The CDR3 reads in full as CASSVSGSGANVLFF.

Comment on this clone: The read ends 3 residues early relative to the CDR3; the germline J gene fills the gap. The V call is TRBV19, the J call TRBJ2-4, with 7 bases aligning to TRBD1. Germline V lookup: CDR1 LNHDA, CDR2 SQIVND (reference sequence). This CDR3 has 16 amino acids. This chain's CDR3 is CASTTGTDLPQETQYF. The sequenced CDR3 bases are TGTGCCAGCACGACTGGGACAGACTTACCCCAAGAGACT.

About this clone: The observed sequence ends 3 residues before the CDR3 terminus, with the missing tail filled in from the germline J gene. This chain uses TRBV10-1 with TRBJ2-1; D may be TRBD1 (7 bases). Germline lookup yields CDR1 WNHNN and CDR2 SYGVQD (reference sequence). V was pared by 6 bases and J by 7 bases, with 19 bases between. CDR3 length: 15 residues. Partial CDR3 DNA: TGCGCCAGCAGGACCCCAGGGGGACGGGGGAATGAG. Amino acids: CASRTPGGRGNE. The entire CDR3 reads CASRTPGGRGNEQFF.

Details on this clone: The read gets to within 3 residues of the CDR3 end, and the germline J gene fills in the rest. The chain has TRBV7-9 and TRBJ1-2; 7 bases line up with TRBD1. The CDR3 runs 13 residues. CDR1 SEHNR and CDR2 FQNEAQ come from the germline V gene (reference sequence). Partial CDR3 DNA: TGTGCCAGCAGCCAAATTGACAGGGAGGGC. As protein: CASSQIDREG. The complete CDR3 protein is CASSQIDREGYTF.

The CDR3 region is CASSHGQRETQYF. The part of the CDR3 DNA that was read is TGCGCCAGCAGTCACGGACAGCGAGAGACG. This sequence joins TRBV5-1 and TRBJ2-3; a possible D gene is TRBD1 (6 bases). The CDR3 extends 3 residues past the end of the read, so its final part is completed from the germline J gene. CDR1 and CDR2 from the germline V gene are SGHRS and YFSETQ. The CDR3 runs to 13 residues.

Concerning this clone itself: Read coverage stops 3 residues before the CDR3 terminus; the germline J gene supplies the remainder. This chain connects TRBV2 to TRBJ1-2, with 8 bases that match TRBD1. Trimming at V came to 4 bases and at J to 2 bases, leaving 0 bases not matched to a gene. The CDR3 is 13 amino acids. The germline V gene has CDR1 SNHLY and CDR2 FYNNEI. The covered CDR3 bases are TGTGCCAGCAGTGGGACAGGGAACTATGGC. Translating it yields CASSGTGNYG. The full CDR3 reads CASSGTGNYGYTF.